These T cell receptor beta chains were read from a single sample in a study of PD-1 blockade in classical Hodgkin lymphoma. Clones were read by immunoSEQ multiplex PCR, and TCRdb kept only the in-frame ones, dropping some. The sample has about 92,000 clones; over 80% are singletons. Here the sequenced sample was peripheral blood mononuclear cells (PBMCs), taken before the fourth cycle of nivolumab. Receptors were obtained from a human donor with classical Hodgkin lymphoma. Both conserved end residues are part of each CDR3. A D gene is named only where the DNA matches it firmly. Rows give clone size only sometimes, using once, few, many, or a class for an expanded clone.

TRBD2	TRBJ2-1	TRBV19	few	TGTGCCAGTAAAGGGGCGGGAGGGCCCAATGAGCAGTTCTTC	CASKGAGGPNEQFF
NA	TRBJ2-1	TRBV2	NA	TGTGCCTCCAGGGGGGAGTTAAGTGGCGATGAGCAGTTCTTC	CASRGELSGDEQFF
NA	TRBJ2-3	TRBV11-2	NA	TGTGCCAGCATTCGACGGGATACGCAGTATTTT	CASIRRDTQYF
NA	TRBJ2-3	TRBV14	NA	TGTGCCAGCAGCCTATGGAGGGCGGGAAACACAGATACGCAGTATTTT	CASSLWRAGNTDTQYF
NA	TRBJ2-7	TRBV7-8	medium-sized	TGTGCCAGCAGCTTTGTGGGTACTACGGGGGAGCAGTACTTC	CASSFVGTTGEQYF
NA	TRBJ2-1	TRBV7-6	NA	TGTGCCAGCAGCTTAGAGAGTATCCCAACTGGTGAGCAGTTCTTC	CASSLESIPTGEQFF
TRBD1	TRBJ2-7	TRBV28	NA	TGTGCCAGCACCACGACAGGGGGGGTTTGGGAGCAGTACTTC	CASTTTGGVWEQYF
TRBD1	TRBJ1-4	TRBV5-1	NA	TGCGCCAGCAGCTACACCGGGACAGGGAAGGGGTATGAAAAACTGTTTTTT	CASSYTGTGKGYEKLFF
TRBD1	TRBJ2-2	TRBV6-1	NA	TGTGCCAGCAGTGAAGCAGGCCGAGACAGGGTGGTAACCGGGGAGCTGTTTTTT	CASSEAGRDRVVTGELFF
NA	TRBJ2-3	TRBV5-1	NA	TGCGCCAGCAGCTTCACGCCGGGACTGGACACAGATACGCAGTATTTT	CASSFTPGLDTDTQYF
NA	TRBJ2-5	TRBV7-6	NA	TGTGCCAGCAGCTTAGGCGACACAGGGCTGGAGACCCAGTACTTC	CASSLGDTGLETQYF
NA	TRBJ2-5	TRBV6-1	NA	TGTGCCAGCAGGTATGGGGTACAAGAGACCCAGTACTTC	CASRYGVQETQYF
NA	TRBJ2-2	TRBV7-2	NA	TGTGCCAGCAGCTTAGGGCTTGGGGAGCTGTTTTTT	CASSLGLGELFF
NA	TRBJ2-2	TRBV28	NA	TGTGCCAGCAGTTTGGGCTACACCGGGGAGCTGTTTTTT	CASSLGYTGELFF
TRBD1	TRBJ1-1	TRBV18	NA	TGTGCCAGCTCACCATCACAGGGGGGGGTGAACACTGAAGCTTTCTTT	CASSPSQGGVNTEAFF
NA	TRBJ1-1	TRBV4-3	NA	TGCGCCAGCAGCCAAACTGCAGGGATGGCTGAAGCTTTCTTT	CASSQTAGMAEAFF
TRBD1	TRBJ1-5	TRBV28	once	TGTGCCAGCAGTTTAGCCGGGACAGGGGGAAACCAGCCCCAGCATTTT	CASSLAGTGGNQPQHF
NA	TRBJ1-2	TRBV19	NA	TGTGCCAGTAGTATTCTAAGGGGCGGAGGCTACACCTTC	CASSILRGGGYTF
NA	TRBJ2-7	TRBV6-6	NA	TGTGCCAGCAGGAGTAACCCTGGGAACTACGAGCAGTACTTC	CASRSNPGNYEQYF
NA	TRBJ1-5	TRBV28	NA	TGTGCCAGCAGACTCACCCTGGACGGTAGCAATCAGCCCCAGCATTTT	CASRLTLDGSNQPQHF
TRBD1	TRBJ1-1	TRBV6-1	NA	TGTGCCAGCAGTGAATTGGGGACAGGGTCAGCTTTCTTT	CASSELGTGSAFF
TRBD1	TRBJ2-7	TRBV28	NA	TGTGCCAGCAGCCACGCCGGGACAGGCAACTCCTACGAGCAGTACTTC	CASSHAGTGNSYEQYF
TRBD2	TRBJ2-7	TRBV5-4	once	TGTGCCAGCAGCTCGACATGGGCGGGAGCGGGCACCGGCGAGCAGTACTTC	CASSSTWAGAGTGEQYF
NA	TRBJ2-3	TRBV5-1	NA	TGCGCCAGCATCCGGGGCGGGAGCACAGATACGCAGTATTTT	CASIRGGSTDTQYF
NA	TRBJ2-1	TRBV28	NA	TGTGCCAGCAGACCGTCTTCCTACAATGAGCAGTTCTTC	CASRPSSYNEQFF
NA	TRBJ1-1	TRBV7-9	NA	TGTGCCAGCAGCTTAGTGGGACAGAACACTGAAGCTTTCTTT	CASSLVGQNTEAFF
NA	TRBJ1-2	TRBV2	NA	TGTGCCAGCAGTGATAGCTATGGCTACACCTTC	CASSDSYGYTF
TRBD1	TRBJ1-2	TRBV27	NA	TGTGCCAGCAGTTTAGGACAGGGATATGGCTACACCTTC	CASSLGQGYGYTF
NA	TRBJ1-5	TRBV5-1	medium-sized	TGCGCCAGCAGCCCCGAGGGGGATCAGCCCCAGCATTTT	CASSPEGDQPQHF